This T cell receptor beta chain appears in the sequencing data of a study of blood T cell repertoires in COVID-19. Overall study context: Collection of acute and convalescent COVID-19 samples took place in the United States, Italy and Spain.

The CDR3 is 14 residues long. Germline V CDR1 and CDR2: SGHRS, YFSETQ. V gave up 0 bases and J gave up 10 bases, with 11 bases separating them. Method: immunoSEQ multiplex PCR; TCRdb's copy keeps in-frame clones and lacks some. This sample has about 150,000 clones, with roughly 80% found just once. The J gene is TRBJ1-6, the V gene TRBV5-1; tentative D call: TRBD1 (6 bases). Sequencing was done on a sample of PBMCs or T cells enriched from blood (not recorded which). The clonotype was recovered from a woman aged 50 to 60 who had recovered from COVID-19. The CDR3 DNA is TGCGCCAGCAGCTTGGGCGGGGGGCAATCACCCCTCCACTTT. It translates to CASSLGGGQSPLHF.